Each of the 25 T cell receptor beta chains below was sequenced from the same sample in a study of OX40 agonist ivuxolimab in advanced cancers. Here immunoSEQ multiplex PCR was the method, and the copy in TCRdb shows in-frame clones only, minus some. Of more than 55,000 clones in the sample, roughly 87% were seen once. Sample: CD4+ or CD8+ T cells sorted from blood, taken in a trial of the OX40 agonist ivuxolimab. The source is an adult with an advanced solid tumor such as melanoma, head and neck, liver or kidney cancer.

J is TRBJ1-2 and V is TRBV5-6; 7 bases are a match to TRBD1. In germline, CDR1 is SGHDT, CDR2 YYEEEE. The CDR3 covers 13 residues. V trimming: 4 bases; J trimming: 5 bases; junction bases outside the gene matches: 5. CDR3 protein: CASSPTGAYGYTF. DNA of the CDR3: TGTGCCAGCAGCCCTACAGGGGCTTATGGCTACACCTTC.

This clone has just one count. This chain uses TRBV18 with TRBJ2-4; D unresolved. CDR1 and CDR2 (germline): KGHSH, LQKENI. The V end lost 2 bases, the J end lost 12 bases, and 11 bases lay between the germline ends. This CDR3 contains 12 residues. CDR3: CASSPGDITQYF. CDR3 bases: TGTGCCAGCTCACCAGGGGATATCACTCAGTACTTC.

CDR3 DNA sequence: TGTGCCAGCAGCAGGACAGGGGATACCGGGGAGCTGTTTTTT. It is translated as CASSRTGDTGELFF. The chain links TRBV5-5 to TRBJ2-2; 9 bases are shared with TRBD1. This CDR3 has 14 amino acids. J was trimmed by 5 bases and V by 4 bases; bases with no gene match: 3. The V gene's germline CDR1 is SGHKS and CDR2 YYEKEE (reference sequence).

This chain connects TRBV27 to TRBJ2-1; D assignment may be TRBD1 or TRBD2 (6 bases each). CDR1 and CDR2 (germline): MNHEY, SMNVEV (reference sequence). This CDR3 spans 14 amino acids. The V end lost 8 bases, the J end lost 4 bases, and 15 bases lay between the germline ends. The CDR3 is CASREGGQYNEQFF. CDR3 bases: TGTGCCAGCCGTGAGGGGGGCCAATACAATGAGCAGTTCTTC.

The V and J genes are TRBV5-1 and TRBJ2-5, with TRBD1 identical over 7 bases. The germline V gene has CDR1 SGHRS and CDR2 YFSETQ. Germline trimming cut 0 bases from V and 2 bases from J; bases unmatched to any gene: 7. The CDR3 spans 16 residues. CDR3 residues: CASSLGQGVLQETQYF. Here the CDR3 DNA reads TGCGCCAGCAGCTTGGGGCAGGGGGTATTACAAGAGACCCAGTACTTC.

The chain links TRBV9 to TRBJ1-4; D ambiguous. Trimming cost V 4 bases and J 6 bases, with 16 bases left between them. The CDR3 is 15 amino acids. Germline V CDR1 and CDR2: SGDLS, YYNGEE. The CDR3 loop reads CASSFGPAWHEKLFF. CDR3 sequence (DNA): TGTGCCAGCAGCTTTGGCCCTGCCTGGCATGAAAAACTGTTTTTT.

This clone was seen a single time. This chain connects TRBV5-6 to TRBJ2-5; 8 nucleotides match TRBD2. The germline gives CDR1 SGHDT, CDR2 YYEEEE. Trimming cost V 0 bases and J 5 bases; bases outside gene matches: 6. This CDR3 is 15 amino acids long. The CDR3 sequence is CASSLATGGWETQYF. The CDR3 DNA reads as TGTGCCAGCAGCTTGGCGACGGGAGGGTGGGAGACCCAGTACTTC.

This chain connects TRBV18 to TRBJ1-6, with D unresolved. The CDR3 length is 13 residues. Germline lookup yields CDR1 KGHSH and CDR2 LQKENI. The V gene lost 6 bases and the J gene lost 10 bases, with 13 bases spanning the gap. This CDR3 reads CASSPLEGSPLHF. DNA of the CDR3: TGTGCCAGCTCTCCTCTAGAGGGATCACCCCTCCACTTT.

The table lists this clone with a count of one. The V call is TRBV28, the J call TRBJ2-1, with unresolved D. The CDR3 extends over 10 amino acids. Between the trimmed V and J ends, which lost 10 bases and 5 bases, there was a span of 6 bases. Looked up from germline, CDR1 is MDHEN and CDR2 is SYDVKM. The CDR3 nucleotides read TGTGCCACTCGCCACAATGAGCAGTTCTTC. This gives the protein CATRHNEQFF. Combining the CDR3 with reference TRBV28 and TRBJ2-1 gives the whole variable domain DVKVTQSSRYLVKRTGEKVFLECVQDMDHENMFWYRQDPGLGLRLIYFSYDVKMKEKGDIPEGYSVSREKKERFSLILESASTNQTSMYLCATRHNEQFFGPGTRLTVL.

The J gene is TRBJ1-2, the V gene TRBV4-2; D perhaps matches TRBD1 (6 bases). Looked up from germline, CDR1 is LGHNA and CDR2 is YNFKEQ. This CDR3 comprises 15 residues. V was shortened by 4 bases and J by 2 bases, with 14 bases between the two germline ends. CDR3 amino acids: CASSRAGAQNYGYTF. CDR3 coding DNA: TGTGCCAGCAGCCGGGCGGGGGCCCAAAACTATGGCTACACCTTC.

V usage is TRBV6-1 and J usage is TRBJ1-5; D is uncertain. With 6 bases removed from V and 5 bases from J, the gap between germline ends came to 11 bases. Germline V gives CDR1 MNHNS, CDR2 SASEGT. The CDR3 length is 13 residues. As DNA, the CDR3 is TGTGCCAGCAGCTACGGGCCCGATCAGCCCCAGCATTTT. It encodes CASSYGPDQPQHF.

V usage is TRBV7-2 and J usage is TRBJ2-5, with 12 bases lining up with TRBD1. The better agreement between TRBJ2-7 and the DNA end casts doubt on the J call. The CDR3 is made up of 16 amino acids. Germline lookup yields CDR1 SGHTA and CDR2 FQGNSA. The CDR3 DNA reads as TGTGCCAGCAGCTTAGAAGCCGGGACAGGGGGCAACGAGCAGTACTTC. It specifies CASSLEAGTGGNEQYF.

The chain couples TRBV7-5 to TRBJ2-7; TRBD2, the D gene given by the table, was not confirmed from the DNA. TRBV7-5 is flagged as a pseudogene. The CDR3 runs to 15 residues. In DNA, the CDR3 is TGTGTCAGAAGCTTAGCGCGGATAGGAGGGGACGAGCAGTACTTC. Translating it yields CVRSLARIGGDEQYF.

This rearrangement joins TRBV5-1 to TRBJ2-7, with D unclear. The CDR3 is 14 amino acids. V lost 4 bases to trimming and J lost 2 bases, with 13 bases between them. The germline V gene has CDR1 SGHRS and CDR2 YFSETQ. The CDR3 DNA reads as TGCGCCAGCAGCCCTACCACAGTAACCTACGAGCAGTACTTC. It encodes CASSPTTVTYEQYF. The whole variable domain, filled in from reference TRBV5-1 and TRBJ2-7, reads KAGVTQTPRYLIKTRGQQVTLSCSPISGHRSVSWYQQTPGQGLQFLFEYFSETQRNKGNFPGRFSGRQFSNSRSEMNVSTLELGDSALYLCASSPTTVTYEQYFGPGTRLTVT.

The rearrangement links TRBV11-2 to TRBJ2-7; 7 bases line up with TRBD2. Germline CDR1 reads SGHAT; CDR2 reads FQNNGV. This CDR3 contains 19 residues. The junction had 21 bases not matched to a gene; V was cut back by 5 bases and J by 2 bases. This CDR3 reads CASSIRTGTTTQRPYEQYF. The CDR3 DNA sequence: TGTGCCAGCAGCATACGAACCGGGACTACTACTCAAAGGCCCTACGAGCAGTACTTC.

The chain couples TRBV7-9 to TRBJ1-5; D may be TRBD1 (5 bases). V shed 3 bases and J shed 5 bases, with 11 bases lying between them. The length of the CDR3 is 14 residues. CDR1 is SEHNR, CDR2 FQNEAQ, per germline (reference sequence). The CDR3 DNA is TGTGCCAGCAGCTTTGGGGGAGGGGATCAGCCCCAGCATTTT. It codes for CASSFGGGDQPQHF.

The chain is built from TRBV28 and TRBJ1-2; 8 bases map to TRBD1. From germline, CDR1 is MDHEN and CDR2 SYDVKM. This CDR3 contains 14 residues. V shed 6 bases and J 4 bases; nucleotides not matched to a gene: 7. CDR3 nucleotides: TGTGCCAGCAGCCCAGGACAGGGTGCCTATGGCTACACCTTC. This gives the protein CASSPGQGAYGYTF.

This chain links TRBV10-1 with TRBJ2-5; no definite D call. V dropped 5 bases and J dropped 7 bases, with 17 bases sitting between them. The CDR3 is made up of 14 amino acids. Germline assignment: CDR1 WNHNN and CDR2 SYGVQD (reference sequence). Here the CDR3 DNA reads TGCGCCAGCAGTTCCGGGCCCCCGATAGGGACCCAGTACTTC. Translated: CASSSGPPIGTQYF.

For the CDR3, the DNA is TGTGCCAGCAGCTTGGGGGAATCAATCTTCTATGGGGGCTACACCTTC. Amino acids: CASSLGESIFYGGYTF. The chain uses TRBV5-4 and TRBJ1-2; D is uncertain. Germline V CDR1 and CDR2: SGHNT, YYREEE (reference sequence). This CDR3 spans 16 amino acids. V lost 0 bases and J lost 8, with 20 bases in between.

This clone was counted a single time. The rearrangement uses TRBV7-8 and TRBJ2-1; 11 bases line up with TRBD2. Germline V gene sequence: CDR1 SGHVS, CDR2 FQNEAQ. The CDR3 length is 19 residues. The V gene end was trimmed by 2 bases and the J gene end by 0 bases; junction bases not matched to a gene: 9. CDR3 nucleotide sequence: TGTGCCAGCAGCTTAAGGACGGGACTAGCGGCCTCCTCCTACAATGAGCAGTTCTTC. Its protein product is CASSLRTGLAASSYNEQFF.

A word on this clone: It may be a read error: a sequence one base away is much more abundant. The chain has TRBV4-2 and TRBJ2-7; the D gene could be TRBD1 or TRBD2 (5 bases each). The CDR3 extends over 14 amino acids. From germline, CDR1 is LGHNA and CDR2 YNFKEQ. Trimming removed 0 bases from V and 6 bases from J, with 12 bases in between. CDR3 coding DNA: TGTGCCAGCAGCCAAGATCGGGGCCCAGGCGAGCAGTACTTC. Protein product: CASSQDRGPGEQYF.

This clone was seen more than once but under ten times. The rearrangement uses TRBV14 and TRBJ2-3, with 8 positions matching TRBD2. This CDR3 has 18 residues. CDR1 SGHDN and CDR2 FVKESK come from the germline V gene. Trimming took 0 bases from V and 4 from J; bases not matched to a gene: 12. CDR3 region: CASSQDRGSSGTADTQYF. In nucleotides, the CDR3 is TGTGCCAGCAGCCAAGATCGGGGGAGTAGCGGGACCGCAGATACGCAGTATTTT.

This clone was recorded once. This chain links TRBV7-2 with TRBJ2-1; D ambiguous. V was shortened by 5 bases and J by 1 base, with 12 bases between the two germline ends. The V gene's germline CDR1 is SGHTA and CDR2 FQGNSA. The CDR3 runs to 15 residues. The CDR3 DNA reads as TGTGCCAGCAGCCTCGAAAGGAGTTCCTACAATGAGCAGTTCTTC. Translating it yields CASSLERSSYNEQFF.

For the CDR3, the DNA is TGTGCCAGCAGTAAGACAGTAAACACCGGGGAGCTGTTTTTT. As protein: CASSKTVNTGELFF. The chain links TRBV2 to TRBJ2-2; D perhaps matches TRBD1 (5 bases). This CDR3 is built from 14 residues. Between the trimmed V and J ends, which lost 5 bases and 2 bases, there was a span of 9 bases. Germline V gives CDR1 SNHLY, CDR2 FYNNEI.

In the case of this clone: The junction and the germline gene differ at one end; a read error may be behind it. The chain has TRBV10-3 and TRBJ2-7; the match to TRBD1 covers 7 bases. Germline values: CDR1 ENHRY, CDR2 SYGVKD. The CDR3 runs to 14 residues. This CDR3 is CAIASMTGSSEQYF. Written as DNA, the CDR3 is TGTGCCATCGCTTCCATGACAGGGTCCTCCGAGCAGTACTTC.